Shown below are 15 T cell receptor beta chains from a single sample sequenced in a study of T cells in Graves' hyperthyroidism and ophthalmopathy. The source material, RNA transcripts, was used to amplify TCR beta CDR3 regions. Initially, a first-round RT-PCR of the TCR CDR3 employed the HTBI primer set. Each CDR3 protein is one row after TCRdb ran MiXCR on the multiplex PCR reads. The sample shows more than 500,000 distinct CDR3 sequences, 40% to 55% of them seen only once. Source material: peripheral blood or thyroid tissue (not recorded which). Receptors were obtained from an adult woman with Graves' disease, either hyperthyroidism or ophthalmopathy (not recorded which).

This clonotype was detected many times. This chain connects TRBV20-1 to TRBJ1-6; maybe TRBD1 (5 bases). The CDR3 is 16 residues long. Trimming took off 3 bases at V and 1 base at J, with 13 bases between the two ends. The germline CDR1 and CDR2 sequences are DFQATT and SNEGSKA (reference sequence). CDR3 nucleotide sequence: TGCAGTGCTAGCCGCCAGGGTCGGTCCTATAATTCACCCCTCCACTTT. Residues: CSASRQGRSYNSPLHF.

This clonotype has a count of ten or more. The chain carries TRBV7-2 and TRBJ2-3, with 13 bases matching TRBD2. The V gene's germline CDR1 is SGHTA and CDR2 FQGNSA. The CDR3 has 17 residues. J gave up 4 bases and V 2 bases, and 6 bases lay outside the gene matches. For the CDR3, the DNA is TGTGCCAGCAGCTTAAAGGGACTAGCGGGATTTGCAGATACGCAGTATTTT. As protein: CASSLKGLAGFADTQYF.

This CDR3 reads CASSLVGRGGYEQYF. The CDR3 coding sequence is TGTGCCAGCAGCTTAGTGGGACGGGGGGGTTACGAGCAGTACTTC. This chain links TRBV7-2 with TRBJ2-7; TRBD2 agrees at 8 bases. Germline values: CDR1 SGHTA, CDR2 FQGNSA. Trimming at V came to 1 base and at J to 4 bases, leaving 6 bases not matched to a gene. This CDR3 has 15 residues.

The chain employs TRBV7-2 and TRBJ1-5; 8 bases fit TRBD1. Trimming took 0 bases from V and 11 from J; bases not matched to a gene: 15. This CDR3 contains 17 residues. Germline loops: CDR1 SGHTA, CDR2 FQGNSA. As DNA, the CDR3 is TGTGCCAGCAGCTTAGCTTCAGGGGGCTCAGTCCAAGAGACCCAGCATTTT. Translating it yields CASSLASGGSVQETQHF.

This clonotype was observed at least ten times. The V and J genes are TRBV7-6 and TRBJ2-7; a possible D gene is TRBD2 (5 bases). V was clipped by 2 bases and J by 3 bases, with 8 bases between them. Germline lookup yields CDR1 SGHVS and CDR2 FNYEAQ. There are 13 residues in the CDR3. The CDR3 bases are TGTGCCAGCAGCTTATCTAGCCTCTACGAGCAGTACTTC. The encoded protein is CASSLSSLYEQYF.

The chain recombines TRBV10-1 with TRBJ2-5; D may be TRBD2 (7 bases). With 1 base removed from V and 4 bases from J, the gap between germline ends came to 13 bases. The V gene's germline CDR1 is WNHNN and CDR2 SYGVQD (reference sequence). The CDR3 totals 15 residues. The CDR3 DNA sequence: TGCGCCAGCAGTGAGTTACGCGGGGGCTCAGAGACCCAGTACTTC. It encodes CASSELRGGSETQYF.

The V call is TRBV10-2, the J call TRBJ2-5, with D hard to call. The V end lost 6 bases, the J end lost 5 bases, and 19 bases lay between the germline ends. CDR1 WSHSY and CDR2 SAAADI come from the germline V gene. The CDR3 is 15 amino acids. CDR3: CASSWYSPFRETQYF. The CDR3 nucleotides are TGCGCCAGCAGCTGGTACAGTCCGTTTCGGGAGACCCAGTACTTC.

This clonotype appeared many times. The DNA for the CDR3 is TGCGCCAGCAGCCCCCGCCTTCTTGAGACCCAGTACTTC. The encoded protein is CASSPRLLETQYF. This chain uses TRBV4-3 with TRBJ2-5, with D uncertain. CDR1 LGHNA and CDR2 YSLEER come from the germline V gene. The CDR3 is 13 amino acids. The V gene lost 4 bases and the J gene lost 5 bases, with 11 bases spanning the gap.

This clonotype was detected ten times or more. V and J are TRBV20-1 and TRBJ1-2, with D possibly matching TRBD1 (6 bases). The V gene's germline CDR1 is DFQATT and CDR2 SNEGSKA (reference sequence). V was pared by 1 base and J by 2 bases, with 23 bases between. The CDR3 sequence is 18 residues long. This CDR3 is CSARVASGQGVENYGYTF. The CDR3 DNA follows: TGCAGTGCTAGAGTTGCTTCGGGACAAGGTGTAGAGAACTATGGCTACACCTTC.

Regarding this clonotype: Germline and junction disagree at one end, which may indicate a read error. V gene TRBV5-4 combines with J gene TRBJ1-6; D uncertain. The CDR3 extends over 14 amino acids. Looked up from germline, CDR1 is SGHNT and CDR2 is YYREEE (reference sequence). CDR3 region: CASSPGSPNSPPHF. The DNA of the CDR3 is TGTGCCAGCAGCCCGGGGTCCCCTAATTCACCCCCCCACTTT.

V usage is TRBV7-9 and J usage is TRBJ2-7, with a possible D match to TRBD2 (7 bases). Per germline, CDR1 SEHNR and CDR2 FQNEAQ (reference sequence). Deletions cut 5 bases from V and 3 bases from J, with 11 bases between. This CDR3 has 13 amino acids. CDR3 nucleotides: TGTGCCAGCAGCGGGGGGGCGGACTACGAGCAGTACTTC. It codes for CASSGGADYEQYF.

This clonotype was picked up many times. This chain links TRBV12-3 or TRBV12-4 with TRBJ1-5; D remains ambiguous. CDR3 length: 12 residues. V was cut by 11 bases and J by 6 bases, with 14 bases left in between. The CDR3 is CASRAGSQPQHF. CDR3 DNA sequence: TGTGCCTCCCGAGCGGGTAGTCAGCCCCAGCATTTT.

This clonotype has just a few counts. A single base separates this from a much larger clone, so it may be a read error. The rearrangement uses TRBV12-3 or TRBV12-4 and TRBJ2-5; 7 bases fit TRBD2. This CDR3 is 14 amino acids long. The DNA of the CDR3 is TGTGCCAGCGGGGAGGGAGGGGCCAGAGAGACCCCGTACTTC. It codes for CASGEGGARETPYF.

About this clonotype: Since a much larger clone is just one base distant, this may be a read error. The CDR3 spells CASSRMTESTEAFF. CDR3 bases: TGTGCCAGCAGCCGAATGACAGAGAGCACTGAAGCTTTCTTT. The chain joins TRBV3-1 to TRBJ1-1; D possibly corresponds to TRBD1 (5 bases). Per germline, CDR1 LGHDT and CDR2 YNNKEL (reference sequence). Trimming removed 4 bases at V and 4 bases at J, with 13 bases between. This CDR3 is built from 14 residues.

This clonotype has at least ten counts. The DNA of the CDR3 is TGTGCCAGCAGCTTGGCGGGGGGAACGGTTGAAAAACTGTTTTTT. It encodes CASSLAGGTVEKLFF. The chain couples TRBV5-4 to TRBJ1-4, with D possibly being TRBD1 (5 bases). Germline V gene lookup returns CDR1 SGHNT and CDR2 YYREEE (reference sequence). V was shortened by 0 bases and J by 7 bases, with 13 bases between the two germline ends. This CDR3 has 15 residues.